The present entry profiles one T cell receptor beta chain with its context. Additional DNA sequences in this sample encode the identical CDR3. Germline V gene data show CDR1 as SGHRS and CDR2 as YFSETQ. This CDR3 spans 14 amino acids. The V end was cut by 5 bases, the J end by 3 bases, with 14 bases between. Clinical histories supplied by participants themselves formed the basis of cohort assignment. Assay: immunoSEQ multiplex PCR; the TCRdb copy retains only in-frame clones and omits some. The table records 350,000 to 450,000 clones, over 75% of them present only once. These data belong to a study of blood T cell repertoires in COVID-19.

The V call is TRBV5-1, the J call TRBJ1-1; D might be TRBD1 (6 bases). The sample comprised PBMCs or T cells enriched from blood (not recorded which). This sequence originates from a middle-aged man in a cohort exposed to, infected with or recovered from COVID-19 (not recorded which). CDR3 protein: CASSLQGSDTEAFF. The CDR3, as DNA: TGCGCCAGCAGTCTACAGGGATCGGACACTGAAGCTTTCTTT. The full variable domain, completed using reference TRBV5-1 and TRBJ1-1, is KAGVTQTPRYLIKTRGQQVTLSCSPISGHRSVSWYQQTPGQGLQFLFEYFSETQRNKGNFPGRFSGRQFSNSRSEMNVSTLELGDSALYLCASSLQGSDTEAFFGQGTRLTVV.